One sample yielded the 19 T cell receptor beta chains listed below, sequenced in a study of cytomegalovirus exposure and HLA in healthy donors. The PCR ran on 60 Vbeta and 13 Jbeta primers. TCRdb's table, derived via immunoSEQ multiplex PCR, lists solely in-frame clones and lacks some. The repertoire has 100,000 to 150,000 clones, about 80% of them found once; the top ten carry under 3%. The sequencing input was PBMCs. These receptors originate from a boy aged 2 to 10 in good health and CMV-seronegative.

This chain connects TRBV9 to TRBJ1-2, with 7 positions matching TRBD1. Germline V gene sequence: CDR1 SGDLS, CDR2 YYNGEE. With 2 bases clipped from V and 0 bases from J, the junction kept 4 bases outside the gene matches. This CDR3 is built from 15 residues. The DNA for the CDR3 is TGTGCCAGCAGCGTGGGACAGAGCCCTAACTATGGCTACACCTTC. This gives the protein CASSVGQSPNYGYTF.

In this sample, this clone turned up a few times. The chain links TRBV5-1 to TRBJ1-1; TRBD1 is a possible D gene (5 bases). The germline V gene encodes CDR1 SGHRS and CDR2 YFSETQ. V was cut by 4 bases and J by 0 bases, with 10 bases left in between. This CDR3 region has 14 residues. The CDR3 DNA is TGCGCCAGCAGCCCGGGACTGATGAACACTGAAGCTTTCTTT. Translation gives CASSPGLMNTEAFF.

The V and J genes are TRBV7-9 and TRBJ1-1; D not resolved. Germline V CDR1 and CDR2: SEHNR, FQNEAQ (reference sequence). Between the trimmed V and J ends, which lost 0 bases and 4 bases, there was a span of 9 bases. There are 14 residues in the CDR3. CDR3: CASSLAGRSTEAFF. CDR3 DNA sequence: TGTGCCAGCAGCTTAGCCGGGAGGAGCACTGAAGCTTTCTTT.

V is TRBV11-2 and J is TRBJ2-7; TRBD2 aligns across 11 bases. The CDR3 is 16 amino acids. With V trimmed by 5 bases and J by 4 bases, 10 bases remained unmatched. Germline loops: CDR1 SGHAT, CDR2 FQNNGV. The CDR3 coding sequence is TGTGCCAGCAGCCTCTGGGCTAGCGGGGGGTGGTACGAGCAGTACTTC. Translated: CASSLWASGGWYEQYF.

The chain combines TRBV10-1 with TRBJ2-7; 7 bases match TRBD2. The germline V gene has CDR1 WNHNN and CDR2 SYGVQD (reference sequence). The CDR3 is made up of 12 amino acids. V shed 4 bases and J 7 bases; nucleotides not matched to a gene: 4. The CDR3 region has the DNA TGCGCCAGCAGTGGGGCGCGGGGGGAGCAGTACGTC. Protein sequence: CASSGARGEQYV.

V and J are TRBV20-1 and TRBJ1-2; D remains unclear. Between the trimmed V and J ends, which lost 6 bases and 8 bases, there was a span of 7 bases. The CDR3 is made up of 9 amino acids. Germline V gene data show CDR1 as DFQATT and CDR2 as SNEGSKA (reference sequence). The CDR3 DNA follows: TGCAGTGCCAGGAAAGGCTACACCTTC. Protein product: CSARKGYTF.

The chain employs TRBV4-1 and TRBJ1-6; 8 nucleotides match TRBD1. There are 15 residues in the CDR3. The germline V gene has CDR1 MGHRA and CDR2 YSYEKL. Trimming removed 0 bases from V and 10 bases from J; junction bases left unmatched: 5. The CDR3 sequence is CASSQEGTGGSPLHF. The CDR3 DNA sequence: TGCGCCAGCAGCCAAGAAGGGACAGGAGGGTCACCCCTCCACTTT.

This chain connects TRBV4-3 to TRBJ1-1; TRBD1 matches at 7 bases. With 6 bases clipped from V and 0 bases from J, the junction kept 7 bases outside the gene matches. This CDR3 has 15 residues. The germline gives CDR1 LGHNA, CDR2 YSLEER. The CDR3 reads CASSWDRLLNTEAFF. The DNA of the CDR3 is TGCGCCAGCAGTTGGGACAGACTATTGAACACTGAAGCTTTCTTT.

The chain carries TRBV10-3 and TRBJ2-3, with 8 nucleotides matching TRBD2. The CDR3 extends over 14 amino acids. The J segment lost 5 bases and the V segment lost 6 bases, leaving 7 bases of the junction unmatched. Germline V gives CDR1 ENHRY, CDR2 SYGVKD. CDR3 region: CAIRHGLAEDTQYF. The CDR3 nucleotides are TGTGCCATCAGACACGGACTAGCTGAAGATACGCAGTATTTT.

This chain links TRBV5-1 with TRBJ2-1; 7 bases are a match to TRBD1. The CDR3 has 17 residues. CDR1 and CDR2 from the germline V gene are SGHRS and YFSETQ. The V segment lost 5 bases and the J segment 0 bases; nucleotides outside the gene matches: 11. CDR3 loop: CASSHSTGALSYNEQFF. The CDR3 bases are TGCGCCAGCAGTCATTCTACAGGGGCCCTCTCCTACAATGAGCAGTTCTTC.

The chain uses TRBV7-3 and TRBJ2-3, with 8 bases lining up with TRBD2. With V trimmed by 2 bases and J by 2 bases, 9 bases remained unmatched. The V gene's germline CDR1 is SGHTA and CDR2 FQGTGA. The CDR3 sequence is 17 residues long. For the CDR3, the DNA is TGTGCCAGCAGCTTATTCGGGAGGGCGGTCCACACAGATACGCAGTATTTT. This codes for CASSLFGRAVHTDTQYF. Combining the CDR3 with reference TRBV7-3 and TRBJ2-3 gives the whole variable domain GAGVSQTPSNKVTEKGKYVELRCDPISGHTALYWYRQSLGQGPEFLIYFQGTGAADDSGLPNDRFFAVRPEGSVSTLKIQRTERGDSAVYLCASSLFGRAVHTDTQYFGPGTRLTVL.

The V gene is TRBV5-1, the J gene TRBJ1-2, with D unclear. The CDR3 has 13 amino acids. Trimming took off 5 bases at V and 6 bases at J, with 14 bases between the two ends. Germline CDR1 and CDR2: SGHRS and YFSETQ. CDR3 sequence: CASSRDKANGYTF. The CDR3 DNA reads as TGCGCCAGCAGTCGCGACAAGGCGAATGGCTACACCTTC.

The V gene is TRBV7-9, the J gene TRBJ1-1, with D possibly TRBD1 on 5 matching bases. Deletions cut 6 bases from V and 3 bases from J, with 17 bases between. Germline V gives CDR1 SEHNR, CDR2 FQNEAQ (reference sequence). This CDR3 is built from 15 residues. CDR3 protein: CASRSPRADDTEAFF. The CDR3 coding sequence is TGTGCCAGCAGATCCCCCAGGGCGGATGACACTGAAGCTTTCTTT.

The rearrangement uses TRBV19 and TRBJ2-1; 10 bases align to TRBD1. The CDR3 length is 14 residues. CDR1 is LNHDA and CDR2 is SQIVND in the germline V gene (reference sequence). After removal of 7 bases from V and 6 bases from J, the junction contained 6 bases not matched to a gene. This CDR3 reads CASTKTGGLNEQFF. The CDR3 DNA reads TGTGCCAGTACCAAGACAGGGGGCCTCAATGAGCAGTTCTTC.

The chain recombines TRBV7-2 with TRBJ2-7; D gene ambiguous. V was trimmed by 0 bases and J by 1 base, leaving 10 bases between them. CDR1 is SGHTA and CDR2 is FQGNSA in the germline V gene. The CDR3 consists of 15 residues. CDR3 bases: TGTGCCAGCAGCTTAGCGACTGCACTTTCCTACGAGCAGTACTTC. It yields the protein CASSLATALSYEQYF.

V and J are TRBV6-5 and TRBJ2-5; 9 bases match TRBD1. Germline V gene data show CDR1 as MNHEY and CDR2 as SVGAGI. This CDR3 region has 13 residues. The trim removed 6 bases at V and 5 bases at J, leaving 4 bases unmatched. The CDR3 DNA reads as TGTGCCAGCAGCCCTACAGGGGGCGAGACCCAGTACTTC. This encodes CASSPTGGETQYF.

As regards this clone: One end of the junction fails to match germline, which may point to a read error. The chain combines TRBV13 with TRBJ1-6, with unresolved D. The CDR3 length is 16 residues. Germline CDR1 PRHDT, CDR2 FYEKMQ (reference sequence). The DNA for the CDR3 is TGTGCCCGCAGCCAACTGGGGAGGCCTTCTAATTCACCCCTCCACTTT. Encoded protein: CARSQLGRPSNSPLHF.

In DNA, the CDR3 is TGTGCCAGGACCGGGGATACGCAGTATTTT. Its translation is CARTGDTQYF. This chain joins TRBV2 and TRBJ2-3; D uncertain. The germline CDR1 and CDR2 sequences are SNHLY and FYNNEI. The length of the CDR3 is 10 residues. Deletions cut 9 bases from V and 6 bases from J, with 7 bases between.

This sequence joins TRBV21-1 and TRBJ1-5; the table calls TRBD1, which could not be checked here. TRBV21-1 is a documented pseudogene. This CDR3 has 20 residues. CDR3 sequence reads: CASSKAGPGQGEGSNQPQHF. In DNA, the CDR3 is TGTGCCAGCAGCAAAGCGGGTCCGGGACAGGGGGAAGGAAGCAATCAGCCCCAGCATTTT.